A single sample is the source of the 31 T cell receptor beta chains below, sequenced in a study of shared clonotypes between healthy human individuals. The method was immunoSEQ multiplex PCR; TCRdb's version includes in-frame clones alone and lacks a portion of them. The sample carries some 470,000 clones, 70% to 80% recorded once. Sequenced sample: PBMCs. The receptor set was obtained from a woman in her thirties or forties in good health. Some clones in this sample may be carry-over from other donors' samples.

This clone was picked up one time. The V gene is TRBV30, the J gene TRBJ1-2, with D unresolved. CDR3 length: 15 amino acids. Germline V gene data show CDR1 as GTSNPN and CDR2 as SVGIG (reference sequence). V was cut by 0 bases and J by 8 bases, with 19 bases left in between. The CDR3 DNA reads TGTGCCTGGAGTGTATTCGGGTTAACTCCTAACGGCTACACCTTC. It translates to CAWSVFGLTPNGYTF.

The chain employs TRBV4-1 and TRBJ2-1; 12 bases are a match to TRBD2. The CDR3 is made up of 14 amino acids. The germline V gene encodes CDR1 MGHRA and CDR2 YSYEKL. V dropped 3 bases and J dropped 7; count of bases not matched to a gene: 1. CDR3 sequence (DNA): TGCGCCAGCAGCCATGGACTAGCGGGGAATGAGCAGTTCTTC. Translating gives CASSHGLAGNEQFF.

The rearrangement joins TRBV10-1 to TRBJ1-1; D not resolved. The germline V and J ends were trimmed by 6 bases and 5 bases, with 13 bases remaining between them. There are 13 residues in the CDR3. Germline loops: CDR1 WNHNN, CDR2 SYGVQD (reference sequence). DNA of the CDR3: TGCGCCAGCAGGTTTGGGCGGAGTACTGAAGCTTTCTTT. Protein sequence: CASRFGRSTEAFF.

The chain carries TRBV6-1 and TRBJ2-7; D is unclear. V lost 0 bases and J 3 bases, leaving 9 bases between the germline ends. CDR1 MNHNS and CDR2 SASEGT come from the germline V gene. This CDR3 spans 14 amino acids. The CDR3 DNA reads TGTGCCAGCAGTGAAGCGGACGTAGTCTACGAGCAGTACTTC. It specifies CASSEADVVYEQYF.

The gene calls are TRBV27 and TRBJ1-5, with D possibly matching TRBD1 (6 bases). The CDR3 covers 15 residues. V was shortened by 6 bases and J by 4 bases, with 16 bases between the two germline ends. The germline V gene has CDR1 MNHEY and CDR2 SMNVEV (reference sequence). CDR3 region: CASRIQGYVNQPQHF. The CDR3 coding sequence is TGTGCCAGCAGGATACAGGGTTACGTGAATCAGCCCCAGCATTTT.

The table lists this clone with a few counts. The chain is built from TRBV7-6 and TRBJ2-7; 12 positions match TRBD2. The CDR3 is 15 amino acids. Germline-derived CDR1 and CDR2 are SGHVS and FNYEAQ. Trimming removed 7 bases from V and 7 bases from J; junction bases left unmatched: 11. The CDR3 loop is CASTKGLAGLAEQYF. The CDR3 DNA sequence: TGTGCCAGCACCAAGGGACTAGCGGGCCTCGCGGAGCAGTACTTC.

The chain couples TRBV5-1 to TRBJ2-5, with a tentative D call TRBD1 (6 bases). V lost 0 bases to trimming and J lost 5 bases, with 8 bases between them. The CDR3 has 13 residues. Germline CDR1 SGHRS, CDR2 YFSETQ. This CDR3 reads CASSLDRVETQYF. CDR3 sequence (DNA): TGCGCCAGCAGCTTGGACAGGGTGGAGACCCAGTACTTC.

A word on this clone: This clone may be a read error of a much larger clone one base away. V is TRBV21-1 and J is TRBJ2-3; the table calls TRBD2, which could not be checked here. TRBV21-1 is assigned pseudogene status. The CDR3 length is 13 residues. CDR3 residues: CASSWTSTDTQYF. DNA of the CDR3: TGTGCCAGCAGCTGGACTAGCACAGATACGCAGTATTTT.

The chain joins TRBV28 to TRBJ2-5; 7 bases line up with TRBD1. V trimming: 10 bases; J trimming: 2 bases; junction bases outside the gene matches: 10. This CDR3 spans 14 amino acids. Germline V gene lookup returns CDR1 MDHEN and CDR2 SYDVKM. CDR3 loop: CATNEQGRQETQYF. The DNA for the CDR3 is TGTGCCACTAATGAACAGGGGAGACAAGAGACCCAGTACTTC.

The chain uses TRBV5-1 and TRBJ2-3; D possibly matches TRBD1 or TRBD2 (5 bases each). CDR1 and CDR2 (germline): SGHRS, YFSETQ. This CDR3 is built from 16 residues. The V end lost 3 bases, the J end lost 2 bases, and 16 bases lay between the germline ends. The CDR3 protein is CASSWGPTSSTDTQYF. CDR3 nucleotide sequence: TGCGCCAGCAGCTGGGGACCAACTTCCTCCACAGATACGCAGTATTTT. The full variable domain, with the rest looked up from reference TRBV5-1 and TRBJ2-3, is KAGVTQTPRYLIKTRGQQVTLSCSPISGHRSVSWYQQTPGQGLQFLFEYFSETQRNKGNFPGRFSGRQFSNSRSEMNVSTLELGDSALYLCASSWGPTSSTDTQYFGPGTRLTVL.

CDR3 loop: CAWSVVRFEKLFF. The CDR3 DNA reads as TGTGCCTGGAGTGTTGTCAGGTTCGAAAAACTGTTTTTT. The rearrangement links TRBV30 to TRBJ1-4; D remains ambiguous. The CDR3 sequence is 13 residues long. V was shortened by 0 bases and J by 8 bases, with 10 bases between the two germline ends. Germline V lookup: CDR1 GTSNPN, CDR2 SVGIG (reference sequence).

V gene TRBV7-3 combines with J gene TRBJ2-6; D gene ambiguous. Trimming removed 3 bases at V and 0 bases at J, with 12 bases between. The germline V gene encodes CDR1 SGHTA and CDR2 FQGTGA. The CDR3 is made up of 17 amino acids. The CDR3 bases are TGTGCCAGCAGCTTCCCCACCATCGACTCTGGGGCCAACGTCCTGACTTTC. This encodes CASSFPTIDSGANVLTF.

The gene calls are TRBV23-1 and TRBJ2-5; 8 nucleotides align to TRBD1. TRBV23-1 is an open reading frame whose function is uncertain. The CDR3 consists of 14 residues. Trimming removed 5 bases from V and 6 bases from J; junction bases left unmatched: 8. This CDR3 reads CASSSRGLWKTQYF. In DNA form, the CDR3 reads TGCGCCAGCAGTTCCAGGGGGCTTTGGAAGACCCAGTACTTC.

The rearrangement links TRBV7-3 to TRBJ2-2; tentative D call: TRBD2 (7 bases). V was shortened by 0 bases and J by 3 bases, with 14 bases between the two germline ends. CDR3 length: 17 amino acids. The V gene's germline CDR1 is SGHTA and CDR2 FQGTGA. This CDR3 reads CASSLTGEGHYTGELFF. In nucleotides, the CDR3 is TGTGCCAGCAGCTTAACGGGGGAGGGACATTACACCGGGGAGCTGTTTTTT.

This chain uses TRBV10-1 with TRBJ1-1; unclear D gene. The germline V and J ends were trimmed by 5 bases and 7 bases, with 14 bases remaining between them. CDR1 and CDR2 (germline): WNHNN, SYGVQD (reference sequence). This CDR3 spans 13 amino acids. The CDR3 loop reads CASSRSVEGEAFF. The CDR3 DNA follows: TGCGCCAGCAGTAGGTCGGTTGAGGGTGAAGCTTTCTTT.

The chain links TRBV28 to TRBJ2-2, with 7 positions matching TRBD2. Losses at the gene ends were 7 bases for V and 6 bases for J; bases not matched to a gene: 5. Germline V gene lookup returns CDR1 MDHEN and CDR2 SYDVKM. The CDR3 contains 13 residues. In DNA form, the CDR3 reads TGTGCCAGCACCCGGGGGGAATCCGGGGAGCTGTTTTTT. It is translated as CASTRGESGELFF.

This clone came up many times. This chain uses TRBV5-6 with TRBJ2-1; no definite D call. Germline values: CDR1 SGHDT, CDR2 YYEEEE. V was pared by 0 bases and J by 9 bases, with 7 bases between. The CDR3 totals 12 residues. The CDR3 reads CASSLDPGEQFF. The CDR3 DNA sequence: TGTGCCAGCAGCTTGGATCCGGGTGAGCAGTTCTTC.

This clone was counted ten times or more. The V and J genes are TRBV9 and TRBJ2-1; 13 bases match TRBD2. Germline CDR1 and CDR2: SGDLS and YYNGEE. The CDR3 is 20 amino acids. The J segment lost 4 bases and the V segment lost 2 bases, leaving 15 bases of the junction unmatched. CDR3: CASSVPGGSPGLAGYNEQFF. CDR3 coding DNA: TGTGCCAGCAGCGTTCCTGGGGGGAGCCCGGGACTAGCGGGATACAATGAGCAGTTCTTC.

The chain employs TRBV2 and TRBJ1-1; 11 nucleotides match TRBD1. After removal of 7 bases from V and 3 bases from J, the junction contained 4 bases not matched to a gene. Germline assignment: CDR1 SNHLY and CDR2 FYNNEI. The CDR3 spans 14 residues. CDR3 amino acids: CASIPGQGDTEAFF. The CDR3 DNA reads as TGTGCCAGCATCCCGGGACAGGGGGACACTGAAGCTTTCTTT.

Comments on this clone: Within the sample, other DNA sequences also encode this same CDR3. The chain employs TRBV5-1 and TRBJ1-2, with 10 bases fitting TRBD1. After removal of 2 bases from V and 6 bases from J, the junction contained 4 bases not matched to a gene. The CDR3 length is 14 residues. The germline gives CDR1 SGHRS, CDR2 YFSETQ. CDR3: CASSFSGTGDGYTF. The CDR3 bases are TGCGCCAGCAGCTTTAGCGGGACAGGGGATGGCTACACCTTC.

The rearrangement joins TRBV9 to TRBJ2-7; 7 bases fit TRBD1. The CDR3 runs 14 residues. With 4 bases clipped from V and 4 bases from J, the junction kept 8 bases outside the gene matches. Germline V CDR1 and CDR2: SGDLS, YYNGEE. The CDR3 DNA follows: TGTGCCAGCAGCCGGCTTACAGGGGAGTACGAGCAGTACTTC. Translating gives CASSRLTGEYEQYF. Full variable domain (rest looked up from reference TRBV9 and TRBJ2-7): DSGVTQTPKHLITATGQRVTLRCSPRSGDLSVYWYQQSLDQGLQFLIQYYNGEERAKGNILERFSAQQFPDLHSELNLSSLELGDSALYFCASSRLTGEYEQYFGPGTRLTVT.

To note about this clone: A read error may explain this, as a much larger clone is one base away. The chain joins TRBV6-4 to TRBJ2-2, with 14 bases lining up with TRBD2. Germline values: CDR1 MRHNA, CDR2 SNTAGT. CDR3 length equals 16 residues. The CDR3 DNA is TGTGCCAGCAGTGAGGGGACTAGCGGGAGTCTCGGGGAGCTGTCTTTT. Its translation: CASSEGTSGSLGELSF.

The CDR3 loop is CASSPSSYNEQFF. The CDR3, as DNA: TGCGCCAGCAGCCCGAGTTCTTACAATGAGCAGTTCTTC. The V call is TRBV5-1, the J call TRBJ2-1; D gene unclear. Germline values: CDR1 SGHRS, CDR2 YFSETQ. Deletions cut 4 bases from V and 4 bases from J, with 9 bases between. The CDR3 sequence is 13 residues long.

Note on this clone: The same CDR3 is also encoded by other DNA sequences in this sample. CDR3 nucleotides: TGTGCCAGCAGCAAAGGGGTGGCTATTCCCGGGGAGCTGTTTTTT. Translated, it gives CASSKGVAIPGELFF. This chain connects TRBV21-1 to TRBJ2-2. TRBV21-1 is tagged as a pseudogene. This CDR3 region has 15 residues.

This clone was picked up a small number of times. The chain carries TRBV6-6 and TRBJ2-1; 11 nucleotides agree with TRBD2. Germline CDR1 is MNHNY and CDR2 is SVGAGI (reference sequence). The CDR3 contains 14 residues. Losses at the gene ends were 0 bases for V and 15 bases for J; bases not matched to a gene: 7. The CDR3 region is CASSYSQLAGVLFF. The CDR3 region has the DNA TGTGCCAGCAGTTACTCGCAACTAGCGGGAGTTTTGTTCTTC.

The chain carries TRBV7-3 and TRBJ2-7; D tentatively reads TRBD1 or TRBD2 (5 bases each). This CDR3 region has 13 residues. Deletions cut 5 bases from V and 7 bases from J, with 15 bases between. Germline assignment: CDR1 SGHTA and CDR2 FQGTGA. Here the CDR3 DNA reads TGTGCCAGCAGCCGGGACGGCTCCCTGGAGCAGTACTTC. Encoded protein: CASSRDGSLEQYF.

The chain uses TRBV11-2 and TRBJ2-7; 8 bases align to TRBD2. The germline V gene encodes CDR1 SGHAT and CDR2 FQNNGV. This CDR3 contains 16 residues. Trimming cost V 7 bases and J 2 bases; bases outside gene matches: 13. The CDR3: CASTRIAGSQAYEQYF. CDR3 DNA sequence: TGTGCCAGCACGCGAATAGCGGGATCCCAAGCCTACGAGCAGTACTTC.

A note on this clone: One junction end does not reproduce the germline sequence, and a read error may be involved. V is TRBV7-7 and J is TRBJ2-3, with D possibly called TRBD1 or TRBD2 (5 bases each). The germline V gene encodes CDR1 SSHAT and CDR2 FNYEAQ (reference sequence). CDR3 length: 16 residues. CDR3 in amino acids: CASRTPSGTRPDTQYF. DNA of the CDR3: TGTGCTAGCAGAACTCCCTCCGGGACCCGACCAGATACGCAGTATTTT.

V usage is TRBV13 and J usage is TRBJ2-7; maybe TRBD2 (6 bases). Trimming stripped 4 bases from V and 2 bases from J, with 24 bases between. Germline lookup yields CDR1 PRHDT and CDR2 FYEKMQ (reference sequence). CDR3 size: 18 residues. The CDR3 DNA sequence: TGTGCCAGCAGCTCCGGAGGGGAAATAGCGGAACGGGCCTACGAGCAGTACTTC. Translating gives CASSSGGEIAERAYEQYF.

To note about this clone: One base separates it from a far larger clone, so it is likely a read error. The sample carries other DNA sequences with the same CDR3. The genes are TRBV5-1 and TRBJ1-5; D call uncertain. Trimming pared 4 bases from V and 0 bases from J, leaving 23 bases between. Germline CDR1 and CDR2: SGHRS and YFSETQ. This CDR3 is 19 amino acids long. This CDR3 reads CASSPPQARPEHSNQPQHF. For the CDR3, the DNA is TGCGCCAGCAGCCCTCCCCAGGCCCGACCCGAGCATAGCAATCAGCCCCAGCATTTT.

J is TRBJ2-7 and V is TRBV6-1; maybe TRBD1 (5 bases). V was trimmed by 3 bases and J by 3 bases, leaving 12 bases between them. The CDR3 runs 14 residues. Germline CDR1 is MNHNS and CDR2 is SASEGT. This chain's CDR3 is CASSETSGNYEQYF. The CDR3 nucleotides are TGTGCCAGCAGTGAGACCTCAGGGAACTACGAGCAGTACTTC.